This passage covers 28 T cell receptor beta chains from one sample sequenced in a study of shared clonotypes between healthy human individuals. Naive CD8 populations comprised CD45RO-negative cells positively selected for CCR7, excluding terminally differentiated effector memory CD45RA+ cells. The table came from immunoSEQ multiplex PCR; TCRdb's copy has only in-frame clones and leaves some out. Here the sample spans fewer than 1 million clones, around 96% being singletons. The sequencing sample was made of naive CD8+ T cells sorted from blood. The receptor source for this set is a man aged 30 to 39 in good health.

The chain employs TRBV5-6 and TRBJ2-1; tentatively, D is TRBD1 or TRBD2 (5 bases each). Germline assignment: CDR1 SGHDT and CDR2 YYEEEE. This CDR3 is 15 amino acids long. V was cut by 3 bases and J by 6 bases, with 16 bases left in between. The CDR3 region has the DNA TGTGCCAGCAGCTACGGGGCCGAAAGTGGCAATGAGCAGTTCTTC. Translation gives CASSYGAESGNEQFF.

This chain connects TRBV28 to TRBJ2-1, with D hard to call. This CDR3 spans 12 amino acids. CDR1 MDHEN and CDR2 SYDVKM come from the germline V gene. The ends were cut back, 8 bases at V and 5 bases at J, with 10 bases in the middle. CDR3 DNA: TGTGCCAGCCAGTCCAGAAACAATGAGCAGTTCTTC. It translates to CASQSRNNEQFF.

V gene TRBV5-3 combines with J gene TRBJ2-3; perhaps TRBD1 as D (5 bases). TRBV5-3 is filed as an ORF, its function uncertain. The CDR3 covers 14 residues. With 0 bases removed from V and 3 bases from J, the gap between germline ends came to 8 bases. The CDR3 sequence: CARSLEGETDTQYF. DNA for the CDR3: TGTGCCAGAAGCTTGGAAGGGGAAACAGATACGCAGTATTTT.

The chain joins TRBV9 to TRBJ2-7; D is perhaps TRBD1 or TRBD2 (6 bases each). The CDR3 covers 14 residues. V gave up 4 bases and J gave up 5 bases, with 16 bases separating them. CDR1 is SGDLS and CDR2 is YYNGEE in the germline V gene. The CDR3: CASSPGGGRDEQYF. CDR3 nucleotide sequence: TGTGCCAGCAGCCCCGGAGGGGGAAGAGACGAGCAGTACTTC.

This clone was observed a single time. The chain couples TRBV6-1 to TRBJ1-2; a weak D match, TRBD1 (6 bases). Trimming took 6 bases from V and 0 from J, leaving 11 bases between them. CDR3 length: 14 residues. CDR1 is MNHNS, CDR2 SASEGT, per germline. CDR3 in DNA: TGTGCCAGCAGGGGGGACATTTCTAACTATGGCTACACCTTC. This codes for CASRGDISNYGYTF.

The J gene is TRBJ2-7, the V gene TRBV15; no clear D. The length of the CDR3 is 14 residues. Trimming removed 1 base from V and 3 bases from J, with 10 bases in between. Germline V gives CDR1 LNHNV, CDR2 YYDKDF (reference sequence). CDR3 in amino acids: CATSRGRSYYEQYF. The DNA for the CDR3 is TGTGCCACCAGCAGAGGCCGGTCCTACTACGAGCAGTACTTC.

V usage is TRBV5-1 and J usage is TRBJ1-1; 9 bases map to TRBD1. The CDR3 loop spans 14 amino acids. Germline CDR1 and CDR2: SGHRS and YFSETQ. Unmatched junction bases numbered 5, after V lost 0 bases and J lost 8 bases. This chain's CDR3 is CASSLEGTGREAFF. The CDR3 DNA follows: TGCGCCAGCAGCTTGGAAGGGACAGGGAGGGAAGCTTTCTTT.

The chain links TRBV28 to TRBJ1-3; no reliable D call. The CDR3 spans 17 residues. The ends were cut back, 2 bases at V and 4 bases at J, with 18 bases in the middle. From germline, CDR1 is MDHEN and CDR2 SYDVKM. The CDR3 coding sequence is TGTGCCAGCAGTTTAGGCTTTAGGGATTGGACCGGAAACACCATATATTTT. Amino acid sequence: CASSLGFRDWTGNTIYF.

The CDR3 bases are TGTGCCAGCAAAACAGGGGGCGTCGGGGGCTACACCTTC. Its protein product is CASKTGGVGGYTF. The V gene is TRBV6-1, the J gene TRBJ1-2; 9 bases fit TRBD1. V shed 7 bases and J 8 bases; nucleotides not matched to a gene: 8. This CDR3 contains 13 residues. Looked up from germline, CDR1 is MNHNS and CDR2 is SASEGT.

CDR3 sequence reads: CASSTGTGAKNIQYF. CDR3 DNA: TGTGCCAGCAGCACCGGGACAGGGGCCAAAAACATTCAGTACTTC. This rearrangement joins TRBV7-8 to TRBJ2-4, with TRBD1 identical over 9 bases. Losses at the gene ends were 5 bases for V and 1 base for J; bases not matched to a gene: 3. The germline gives CDR1 SGHVS, CDR2 FQNEAQ. This CDR3 is 15 amino acids long. Supplemented by reference TRBV7-8 and TRBJ2-4, the full variable domain reads GAGVSQSPRYKVAKRGQDVALRCDPISGHVSLFWYQQALGQGPEFLTYFQNEAQLDKSGLPSDRFFAERPEGSVSTLKIQRTQQEDSAVYLCASSTGTGAKNIQYFGAGTRLSVL.

V is TRBV2 and J is TRBJ2-1; TRBD2 agrees at 7 bases. The CDR3 is 12 residues long. Germline CDR1 SNHLY, CDR2 FYNNEI. J lost 4 bases, V lost 8 bases, and 2 bases had no gene match. The CDR3 DNA reads as TGTGCCAGCGGACTAGATTACAATGAGCAGTTCTTC. Translated, it gives CASGLDYNEQFF. Complete variable domain (other parts from reference TRBV2 and TRBJ2-1): EPEVTQTPSHQVTQMGQEVILRCVPISNHLYFYWYRQILGQKVEFLVSFYNNEISEKSEIFDDQFSVERPDGSNFTLKIRSTKLEDSAMYFCASGLDYNEQFFGPGTRLTVL.

This sequence joins TRBV4-1 and TRBJ2-2; TRBD2 might be the D (5 bases). CDR1 MGHRA and CDR2 YSYEKL come from the germline V gene. This CDR3 contains 14 residues. The V gene lost 4 bases and the J gene lost 1 base, with 7 bases spanning the gap. Here the CDR3 DNA reads TGCGCCAGCAGCCCCAGCGGGAACACCGGGGAGCTGTTTTTT. Residues: CASSPSGNTGELFF.

As concerns this clone: The sample holds other DNA sequences that translate to the same CDR3. The chain is built from TRBV28 and TRBJ2-7, with D uncertain. Trimming removed 3 bases at V and 2 bases at J, with 5 bases between. In germline, CDR1 is MDHEN, CDR2 SYDVKM. The CDR3 sequence is 12 residues long. The chain's CDR3 is CASSLLAYEQYF. Written as DNA, the CDR3 is TGTGCCAGCAGTTTGCTTGCCTACGAGCAGTACTTC.

The V call is TRBV28, the J call TRBJ2-5; D gene uncertain. CDR1 is MDHEN and CDR2 is SYDVKM in the germline V gene. This CDR3 is 15 amino acids long. V lost 7 bases, J lost 4 bases, and 19 bases lay in between. CDR3 loop: CASTLEYIPGETQYF. CDR3 nucleotides: TGTGCCAGCACCTTGGAATACATCCCAGGAGAGACCCAGTACTTC.

The V and J genes are TRBV7-6 and TRBJ2-7; no firm D call. The V gene's germline CDR1 is SGHVS and CDR2 FNYEAQ. CDR3 size: 13 residues. The V and J ends lost 5 bases and 2 bases respectively, with 10 bases between them. CDR3 in DNA: TGTGCCAGCAGCCCCGAAGGGACCTACGAGCAGTACTTC. Protein product: CASSPEGTYEQYF.

The V call is TRBV7-9, the J call TRBJ2-7, with TRBD2 identical over 8 bases. The V segment lost 3 bases and the J segment 1 base; nucleotides outside the gene matches: 5. The CDR3 sequence is 15 residues long. Germline V gene sequence: CDR1 SEHNR, CDR2 FQNEAQ (reference sequence). The chain's CDR3 is CASSFLAGASYEQYF. CDR3 nucleotides: TGTGCCAGCAGCTTTCTAGCGGGCGCGTCCTACGAGCAGTACTTC.

J is TRBJ1-5 and V is TRBV19; maybe TRBD1 (5 bases). V lost 7 bases and J lost 1, with 11 bases in between. The CDR3 spans 14 residues. Per the germline V gene, CDR1 is LNHDA and CDR2 is SQIVND (reference sequence). The CDR3 protein is CASNPRQSNQPQHF. CDR3 in DNA: TGTGCCAGTAATCCGAGACAGAGCAATCAGCCCCAGCATTTT.

V and J are TRBV13 and TRBJ1-4; maybe TRBD1 (6 bases). The CDR3 covers 18 residues. V was trimmed by 3 bases and J by 8 bases, leaving 25 bases between them. The germline gives CDR1 PRHDT, CDR2 FYEKMQ (reference sequence). CDR3 DNA: TGTGCCAGCAGCTTGTCCGGGGAACCGGGACACATAACCGAAAAACTGTTTTTT. This encodes CASSLSGEPGHITEKLFF. Variable domain in full (rest from reference TRBV13 and TRBJ1-4): AAGVIQSPRHLIKEKRETATLKCYPIPRHDTVYWYQQGPGQDPQFLISFYEKMQSDKGSIPDRFSAQQFSDYHSELNMSSLELGDSALYFCASSLSGEPGHITEKLFFGSGTQLSVL.

The gene calls are TRBV20-1 and TRBJ2-3; maybe TRBD2 (5 bases). Germline V lookup: CDR1 DFQATT, CDR2 SNEGSKA (reference sequence). Trimming left V 6 bases short and J 3 bases short, with 7 bases between. This CDR3 contains 11 residues. The CDR3 coding sequence is TGCAGTGCGGGAGATACAGATACGCAGTATTTT. It translates to CSAGDTDTQYF.

This chain connects TRBV6-1 to TRBJ1-2, with no clear D. Germline loops: CDR1 MNHNS, CDR2 SASEGT. The CDR3 consists of 17 residues. V shed 0 bases and J shed 5 bases, with 19 bases lying between them. The CDR3 protein is CASSEATGSPVGYGYTF. In DNA, the CDR3 is TGTGCCAGCAGTGAAGCTACCGGGAGCCCGGTCGGTTATGGCTACACCTTC.

The genes are TRBV11-2 and TRBJ2-2; D possibly matches TRBD1 or TRBD2 (5 bases each). CDR3 length: 10 residues. Trimming took 11 bases from V and 5 from J, leaving 6 bases between them. Germline-derived CDR1 and CDR2 are SGHAT and FQNNGV. CDR3 amino acids: CAEGTGELFF. The CDR3 nucleotides are TGTGCCGAGGGGACCGGGGAGCTGTTTTTT. The full variable domain, completed using reference TRBV11-2 and TRBJ2-2, is EAGVAQSPRYKIIEKRQSVAFWCNPISGHATLYWYQQILGQGPKLLIQFQNNGVVDDSQLPKDRFSAERLKGVDSTLKIQPAKLEDSAVYLCAEGTGELFFGEGSRLTVL.

This sequence joins TRBV19 and TRBJ1-3; 7 bases align to TRBD1. The CDR3 length is 20 residues. Germline loops: CDR1 LNHDA, CDR2 SQIVND (reference sequence). J lost 0 bases, V lost 0 bases, and 14 bases had no gene match. CDR3 sequence: CASSIDPPSRRGLSGNTIYF. CDR3 coding DNA: TGTGCCAGTAGTATAGACCCACCCTCCCGGAGGGGGCTCTCTGGAAACACCATATATTTT. Full variable domain (remainder filled in from reference TRBV19 and TRBJ1-3): DGGITQSPKYLFRKEGQNVTLSCEQNLNHDAMYWYRQDPGQGLRLIYYSQIVNDFQKGDIAEGYSVSREKKESFPLTVTSAQKNPTAFYLCASSIDPPSRRGLSGNTIYFGEGSWLTVV.

This clone showed up just a few times. J is TRBJ2-1 and V is TRBV2; weak D call: TRBD1 (6 bases). The CDR3 has 13 amino acids. With 6 bases removed from V and 8 bases from J, the gap between germline ends came to 14 bases. The V gene's germline CDR1 is SNHLY and CDR2 FYNNEI. This chain's CDR3 is CASRTGRGHEQFF. The DNA of the CDR3 is TGTGCCAGCAGAACAGGGAGAGGACATGAGCAGTTCTTC.

This clone occurred once. The rearrangement links TRBV27 to TRBJ2-1; TRBD2 is a possible D gene (6 bases). This CDR3 has 16 residues. Germline values: CDR1 MNHEY, CDR2 SMNVEV (reference sequence). Trimming left V 5 bases short and J 5 bases short, with 19 bases between. For the CDR3, the DNA is TGTGCCAGCAGTCTCACTAGCAACCCAATTGACAATGAGCAGTTCTTC. Its translation: CASSLTSNPIDNEQFF.

V is TRBV6-5 and J is TRBJ2-7; TRBD1 matches 9 bases. From germline, CDR1 is MNHEY and CDR2 SVGAGI. V gave up 6 bases and J gave up 6 bases; unmatched junction bases: 6. CDR3 size: 13 residues. The CDR3 region has the DNA TGTGCCAGCAGGAACAGGGGGCGTCTCGAGCAGTACTTC. This translates into CASRNRGRLEQYF.

V gene TRBV6-6 combines with J gene TRBJ2-3, with D perhaps TRBD2 (5 bases). Germline V gene data show CDR1 as MNHNY and CDR2 as SVGAGI (reference sequence). The V end was cut by 2 bases, the J end by 6 bases, with 9 bases between. This CDR3 spans 13 amino acids. This CDR3 is CASSYGSYDTQYF. CDR3 bases: TGTGCCAGCAGTTACGGGAGCTACGATACGCAGTATTTT.

The gene calls are TRBV10-2 and TRBJ2-3, with D uncertain. The V gene lost 4 bases and the J gene lost 0 bases, with 8 bases spanning the gap. This CDR3 comprises 14 residues. Germline V gene lookup returns CDR1 WSHSY and CDR2 SAAADI. For the CDR3, the DNA is TGCGCCAGCAGTGGGATCGGGAGCACAGATACGCAGTATTTT. This translates into CASSGIGSTDTQYF.

As concerns this clone: The sample contains more than one DNA sequence encoding this CDR3. The CDR3 DNA sequence: TGCGCCAGCAGCGGGACGGACACTGAAGCTTTCTTT. Its protein product is CASSGTDTEAFF. V is TRBV5-1 and J is TRBJ1-1, with D tentatively TRBD1 (5 bases). Germline assignment: CDR1 SGHRS and CDR2 YFSETQ. This CDR3 comprises 12 residues. Trimming stripped 4 bases from V and 3 bases from J, with 7 bases between. Filled out from reference TRBV5-1 and TRBJ1-1, the complete variable domain reads KAGVTQTPRYLIKTRGQQVTLSCSPISGHRSVSWYQQTPGQGLQFLFEYFSETQRNKGNFPGRFSGRQFSNSRSEMNVSTLELGDSALYLCASSGTDTEAFFGQGTRLTVV.